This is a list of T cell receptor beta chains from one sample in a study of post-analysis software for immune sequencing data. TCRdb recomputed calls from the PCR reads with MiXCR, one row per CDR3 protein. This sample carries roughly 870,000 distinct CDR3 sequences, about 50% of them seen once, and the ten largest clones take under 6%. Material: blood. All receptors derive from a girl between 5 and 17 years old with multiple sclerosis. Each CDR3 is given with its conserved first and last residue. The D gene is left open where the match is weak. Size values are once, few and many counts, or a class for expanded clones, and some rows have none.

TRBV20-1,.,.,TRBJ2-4,CSARVGGTKNIQYF,TGCAGTGCTAGAGTTGGGGGGACCAAAAACATTCAGTACTTC
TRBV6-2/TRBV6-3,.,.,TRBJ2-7,CASSFADSDSYEQYF,TGTGCCAGCAGTTTCGCGGACAGTGACTCCTACGAGCAGTACTTC
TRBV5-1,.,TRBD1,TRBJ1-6,CASSLIPDRGNSPLHF,TGCGCCAGCAGCTTGATTCCGGACAGGGGTAATTCACCCCTCCACTTT
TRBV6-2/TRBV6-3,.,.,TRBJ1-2,CASSEDRRYGYTF,TGTGCCAGCAGCGAAGACAGGCGCTATGGCTACACCTTC
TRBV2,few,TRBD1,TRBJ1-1,CASSEVTGLMNTEAFF,TGTGCCAGCAGTGAGGTGACAGGGCTCATGAACACTGAAGCTTTCTTT
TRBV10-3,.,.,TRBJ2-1,CAISAPGANEQFF,TGTGCCATCAGTGCCCCGGGGGCCAATGAGCAGTTCTTC
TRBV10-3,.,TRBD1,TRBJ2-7,CAIKPGTGWYEQYF,TGTGCCATCAAGCCCGGGACAGGGTGGTACGAGCAGTACTTC
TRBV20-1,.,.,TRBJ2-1,CSARRSGRNEQFF,TGCAGTGCTAGACGGTCAGGGCGGAATGAGCAGTTCTTC
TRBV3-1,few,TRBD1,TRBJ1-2,CASSQPSSGGVRNGYTF,TGTGCCAGCAGCCAACCGTCTTCAGGGGGCGTGAGAAATGGCTACACCTTC
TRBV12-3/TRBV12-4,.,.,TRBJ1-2,CASRGHLRSNYGYTF,TGTGCCAGCAGAGGACACCTAAGATCTAACTATGGCTACACCTTC
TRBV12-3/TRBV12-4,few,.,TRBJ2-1,CASTSGLGVGEQFF,TGTGCCAGCACCTCCGGGTTGGGAGTAGGTGAGCAGTTCTTC
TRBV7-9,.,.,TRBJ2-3,CASSTTLREIDTQYF,TGTGCCAGCAGCACCACCCTACGGGAGATAGATACGCAGTATTTT
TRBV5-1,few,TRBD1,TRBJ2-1,CASSSPGTGVGNEQFF,TGCGCCAGCAGCTCCCCCGGGACAGGGGTGGGGAATGAGCAGTTCTTC
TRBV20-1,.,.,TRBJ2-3,CSARPSLSSDTQYF,TGCAGTGCTAGACCCTCTCTTAGCTCAGATACGCAGTATTTT
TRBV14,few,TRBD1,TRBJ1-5,CASSPGYRGQVDCQPQHF,TGTGCCAGCAGCCCGGGATACAGGGGGCAAGTCGATTGTCAGCCCCAGCATTTT
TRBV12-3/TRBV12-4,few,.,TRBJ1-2,CASSFPYDAKVGYTF,TGTGCCAGCAGTTTTCCCTATGACGCCAAGGTTGGCTACACCTTC
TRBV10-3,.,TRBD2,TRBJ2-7,CAIKAAGGFYEQYF,TGTGCCATCAAGGCAGCGGGGGGCTTCTACGAGCAGTACTTC
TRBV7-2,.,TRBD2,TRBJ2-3,CASSPRGAGGPDTQYF,TGTGCCAGCAGCCCAAGGGGAGCGGGGGGTCCGGATACGCAGTATTTT
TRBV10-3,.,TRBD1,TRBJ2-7,CAIGGTGVVEQYF,TGTGCCATCGGTGGGACAGGGGTTGTCGAGCAGTACTTC
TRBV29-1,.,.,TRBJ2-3,CSVAGSLSTDTQYF,TGCAGCGTTGCGGGGAGCCTAAGCACAGATACGCAGTATTTT
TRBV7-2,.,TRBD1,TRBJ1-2,CASSQGGGVYGYTF,TGTGCCAGCAGCCAGGGGGGAGGGGTCTATGGCTACACCTTC
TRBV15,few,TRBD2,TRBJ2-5,CATSRDRVAGFWETQYF,TGTGCCACCAGCAGAGATCGGGTAGCGGGGTTCTGGGAGACCCAGTACTTC